What follows describes a single TCR beta chain. Its antigen is not known. The entry originates in a study of immune evolution from preneoplasia to lung adenocarcinoma. Study results and caveats: Highest clonality occurred in KRAS-mutant, not EGFR-mutant or double wild-type, nodules. Top clone share appeared to fall from AAH through AIS, MIA, adenocarcinoma.

There are 16 residues in the CDR3. Clones were read by immunoSEQ multiplex PCR, and TCRdb kept only the in-frame ones, dropping some. This sample has about 12,000 clones, with more than 70% found just once. The rearrangement joins TRBV21-1 to TRBJ2-2. TRBV21-1 is a documented pseudogene. Sequences were obtained from FFPE tissue from an adenomatous hyperplasia lung lesion. Subset defined: atypical adenomatous hyperplasia (AAH), lung preneoplasia. This receptor was identified in a person aged 50 or older with lung adenocarcinoma. The CDR3 DNA sequence: TGTGCCAGCAGCAAAGTGCTCCTCATATTCACCGGGGAGCTGTTTTTT. Translating gives CASSKVLLIFTGELFF.